This T cell receptor beta chain was sequenced for a study of shared clonotypes between healthy human individuals. About the research overall: Every donor yielded three CD4 naive, three CD4 memory, two CD8 naive and one CD8 memory plate.

Whole-study findings and limits: What limited the represented genetic and exposure-history diversity was the small number of donors. Donor clonotype sharing was expected to depend on sequencing depth.

Details on this clone: Its antigen remains unidentified.

The study ran the assay at deep level. Profiled with immunoSEQ multiplex PCR; TCRdb holds only in-frame clones, not every one. The sample has about 1,500,000 clones, around 97% seen once. The source is a man aged 25 to 40 in good health. The material sequenced was naive CD4+ T cells sorted from blood. This sample's subset: CD45RA+ positively selected.

The CDR3 loop is CASSFRFEGNTEAFF. The CDR3 coding sequence is TGTGCCAGCAGCTTTAGATTTGAGGGGAACACTGAAGCTTTCTTT. This chain connects TRBV11-2 to TRBJ1-1; D not resolved. With 3 bases removed from V and 1 base from J, the gap between germline ends came to 12 bases. This CDR3 region has 15 residues. Germline loops: CDR1 SGHAT, CDR2 FQNNGV. The full variable domain, completed using reference TRBV11-2 and TRBJ1-1, is EAGVAQSPRYKIIEKRQSVAFWCNPISGHATLYWYQQILGQGPKLLIQFQNNGVVDDSQLPKDRFSAERLKGVDSTLKIQPAKLEDSAVYLCASSFRFEGNTEAFFGQGTRLTVV.